This entry lists 19 T cell receptor beta chains sequenced from one sample in a study of blood T cells in healthy people across ages. Primers used in a second PCR of roughly 6 to 12 cycles were a sample-barcoded 5' primer and a J-beta primer mix. TCRdb re-analysed the 5' RACE reads in MiXCR, keeping a single row per CDR3 protein. Of 730,000 or so distinct CDR3 sequences listed, around 41% were seen once; the top ten hold 30%. Sequenced: blood. These receptors all come from a man older than 75 in good health.

The chain links TRBV20-1 to TRBJ2-7, with D tentatively TRBD1 (5 bases). Germline lookup yields CDR1 DFQATT and CDR2 SNEGSKA (reference sequence). Trimming shortened V by 3 bases and J by 2 bases, and 17 bases separated the two germline ends. This CDR3 contains 15 residues. The CDR3 nucleotides read TGCAGTGCTAGGGATTCGGCAGGGATCGCCTACGAGCAGTACTTC. This encodes CSARDSAGIAYEQYF.

This clonotype was counted a few times. This likely traces to a read error, being one base from a far larger clone. This chain uses TRBV5-1 with TRBJ1-2; no definite D call. The CDR3 has 13 residues. V gave up 0 bases and J gave up 7 bases, with 10 bases separating them. Germline CDR1 is SGHRS and CDR2 is YFSETQ. The CDR3 DNA sequence: TGCGCCAGCAGCTTGGTGGTCGGCGGTGGCTACACCTTC. This sequence encodes CASSLVVGGGYTF. Drawing the rest from reference TRBV5-1 and TRBJ1-2, the complete variable domain is KAGVTQTPRYLIKTRGQQVTLSCSPISGHRSVSWYQQTPGQGLQFLFEYFSETQRNKGNFPGRFSGRQFSNSRSEMNVSTLELGDSALYLCASSLVVGGGYTFGSGTRLTVV.

The chain couples TRBV9 to TRBJ2-1, with a weak D call TRBD1 (6 bases). V was pared by 0 bases and J by 9 bases, with 16 bases between. Germline-derived CDR1 and CDR2 are SGDLS and YYNGEE. This CDR3 has 15 residues. The CDR3 bases are TGTGCCAGCAGCGTAGGGTACAGGGAAGGCGCTGAGCAGTTCTTC. Translated: CASSVGYREGAEQFF.

The table lists this clonotype with a few counts. The rearrangement uses TRBV4-2 and TRBJ1-2; TRBD1 aligns across 9 bases. The germline V gene has CDR1 LGHNA and CDR2 YNFKEQ. Trimming at V came to 0 bases and at J to 3 bases, leaving 2 bases not matched to a gene. The CDR3 sequence is 15 residues long. This CDR3 reads CASSQDRDRDYGYTF. CDR3 nucleotides: TGTGCCAGCAGCCAAGATCGGGACAGGGACTATGGCTACACCTTC.

About this clonotype itself: A clone one base away is much larger, so this may be a read error. The rearrangement links TRBV6-2 or TRBV6-3 to TRBJ2-5; TRBD2 agrees at 11 bases. The CDR3 totals 18 residues. Germline lookup yields CDR1 MNHEY and CDR2 SVGEGT. CDR3 sequence: CASSYGSGRALYQETRYF. CDR3 in DNA: TGTGCCAGCAGTTACGGTAGCGGGAGGGCCCTCTACCAAGAGACCCGGTACTTC.

This chain connects TRBV5-4 to TRBJ2-1; D gene uncertain. Germline CDR1 reads SGHNT; CDR2 reads YYREEE (reference sequence). This CDR3 is built from 14 residues. V lost 3 bases to trimming and J lost 5 bases, with 12 bases between them. The CDR3 DNA reads as TGTGCCAGCAGCTCGCGCACAGCTGACAATGAGCAGTTCTTC. As protein: CASSSRTADNEQFF.

This clonotype was detected a few times. V gene TRBV20-1 combines with J gene TRBJ1-1; D is perhaps TRBD1 (6 bases). Germline V gene sequence: CDR1 DFQATT, CDR2 SNEGSKA (reference sequence). The CDR3 is 14 amino acids. V was trimmed by 0 bases and J by 5 bases, leaving 13 bases between them. The CDR3 region is CSARDRGGATEAFF. DNA for the CDR3: TGCAGTGCTAGAGATCGCGGGGGGGCGACTGAAGCTTTCTTT.

This clonotype was detected only a few times. This chain joins TRBV5-6 and TRBJ2-4, with TRBD2 as a possible D gene (5 bases). The J call is uncertain, as TRBJ2-7 better fits the DNA end. The germline V gene has CDR1 SGHDT and CDR2 YYEEEE. This CDR3 spans 13 amino acids. The CDR3 coding sequence is TGTGCCAGCAGCCCCGGGATTGCCGACGAGCAGTACTTC. This translates into CASSPGIADEQYF.

On this clonotype itself: A much larger clone sits a single nucleotide away, making a read error possible. The chain links TRBV5-6 to TRBJ2-5; TRBD1 aligns across 8 bases. The CDR3 spans 14 residues. Germline CDR1 reads SGHDT; CDR2 reads YYEEEE. The CDR3 DNA reads as TGTGCCAGCAGCTTTGACAGGGGTGGAGAGACCCCGTACTTC. As protein: CASSFDRGGETPYF.

This clonotype was observed a handful of times. This chain joins TRBV12-3 or TRBV12-4 and TRBJ2-5; no firm D call. The germline V and J ends were trimmed by 0 bases and 7 bases, with 9 bases remaining between them. CDR3 length equals 13 residues. CDR3 nucleotides: TGTGCCAGCAGTTTAGCCGACGGCGGGACCCAGTACTTC. Its protein is CASSLADGGTQYF.

Concerning this clonotype itself: Compared with germline, one end of the junction differs, possibly owing to a read error. The V and J genes are TRBV29-1 and TRBJ2-3; 8 bases align to TRBD2. CDR3 length: 16 residues. Germline CDR1 is SQVTM and CDR2 is ANQGSEA. CDR3 in DNA: TGCAGCGTCGACCCTCCGACTAGCGCGATCACAGATACGCGGTATTTT. Translating it yields CSVDPPTSAITDTRYF.

The chain carries TRBV30 and TRBJ1-4, with D possibly TRBD1 on 6 matching bases. This CDR3 region has 15 residues. The V end lost 2 bases, the J end lost 5 bases, and 15 bases lay between the germline ends. Germline-derived CDR1 and CDR2 are GTSNPN and SVGIG (reference sequence). The CDR3, as DNA: TGTGCCTGGAGTCAACCGGGACACCAAAATGAAAAACTGTTTTTT. Translating it yields CAWSQPGHQNEKLFF.

There are a few counts of this clonotype. The J gene is TRBJ2-1, the V gene TRBV6-2 or TRBV6-3; D is perhaps TRBD2 (7 bases). Germline V gene lookup returns CDR1 MNHEY and CDR2 SVGEGT. Trimming left V 6 bases short and J 9 bases short, with 15 bases between. CDR3 length equals 13 residues. CDR3 region: CASRATGGGEQFF. The CDR3 region has the DNA TGTGCCAGCAGAGCAACGGGGGGCGGTGAGCAGTTCTTC.

As concerns this clonotype: A much bigger clone sits one base away, suggesting this may be a read error. The chain carries TRBV6-6 and TRBJ2-5; 8 nucleotides agree with TRBD2. The assigned J gene may be wrong: the sequence end matches TRBJ2-7 better. Germline lookup yields CDR1 MNHNY and CDR2 SVGAGI (reference sequence). The CDR3 loop spans 16 amino acids. The CDR3 is CASNYIAGRAGYEQYF. CDR3 coding DNA: TGTGCCAGCAATTACATCGCCGGGAGGGCCGGCTACGAGCAGTACTTC.

This clonotype was picked up a small number of times. The chain joins TRBV12-3 or TRBV12-4 to TRBJ1-2; D is ambiguous. The CDR3 extends over 14 amino acids. Trimming shortened V by 3 bases and J by 2 bases, and 10 bases separated the two germline ends. The CDR3 DNA is TGTGCCAGCAGTTTTGAGGGCACCAACTATGGCTACACCTTC. Protein sequence: CASSFEGTNYGYTF.

The chain employs TRBV4-2 and TRBJ2-3; D uncertain. V was trimmed by 1 base and J by 2 bases, leaving 7 bases between them. CDR3 length: 14 residues. The germline V gene has CDR1 LGHNA and CDR2 YNFKEQ. In nucleotides, the CDR3 is TGTGCCAGCAGCCAAGGTGCCTACACAGATACGCAGTATTTT. Translated: CASSQGAYTDTQYF.

The rearrangement joins TRBV20-1 to TRBJ2-5, with 8 nucleotides matching TRBD2. CDR1 and CDR2 from the germline V gene are DFQATT and SNEGSKA (reference sequence). The V gene end was trimmed by 6 bases and the J gene end by 11 bases; junction bases not matched to a gene: 20. There are 15 residues in the CDR3. The CDR3 region is CSAAGAAGVQNEQYF. CDR3 nucleotide sequence: TGCAGTGCCGCCGGCGCAGCGGGGGTTCAGAATGAGCAGTACTTC.

The rearrangement joins TRBV7-2 to TRBJ1-6, with no clear D. Germline CDR1 SGHTA, CDR2 FQGNSA. The CDR3 has 13 amino acids. Trimming cost V 6 bases and J 5 bases, with 8 bases left between them. CDR3: CASRNDNNSPLHF. The CDR3 nucleotides are TGTGCCAGCAGAAACGACAATAATTCACCCCTCCACTTT.

This clonotype was seen just once. The germline gene is not matched at one end of the junction; a read error may be the cause. The chain couples TRBV5-4 to TRBJ2-3, with 13 bases lining up with TRBD2. Germline CDR1 SGHNT, CDR2 YYREEE (reference sequence). The CDR3 loop spans 17 amino acids. Written as DNA, the CDR3 is TGTGCCAGCAGACATGGACTAGCGGGGGAGGGCACAGATACGCAGTACTTT. Translating it yields CASRHGLAGEGTDTQYF.